The clone carrying this TCR beta chain was counted a few times. These data belong to a study of neurological immune-mediated disorders. Germline V CDR1 and CDR2: SGHRS, YFSETQ. The CDR3 length is 13 residues. Trimming shortened V by 0 bases and J by 8 bases, and 9 bases separated the two germline ends. TCRdb used MiXCR to reprocess the 5' RACE reads, holding one entry per CDR3 protein. The sample records tens of thousands of distinct CDR3 sequences, less than 5.5% being singletons. This receptor was obtained from a man in his thirties or forties with multiple sclerosis. V usage is TRBV5-1 and J usage is TRBJ2-1, with D unresolved. The sequenced material came from PBMCs. The CDR3 DNA sequence: TGCGCCAGCAGCTTGGACTCGTGGGATGAGCAGTTCTTC. This sequence encodes CASSLDSWDEQFF.